The 19 T cell receptor beta chains listed next were all sequenced from one sample in a study of cytomegalovirus exposure and HLA in healthy donors. The PCR ran on 60 Vbeta and 13 Jbeta primers. Data came from immunoSEQ multiplex PCR; TCRdb stores just in-frame clones and leaves some out. The table lists approximately 40,000 clones, over 65% of them singletons. The material sequenced was PBMCs. The receptor source for this set is a man in his fifties in good health and CMV-seropositive.

J is TRBJ2-5 and V is TRBV9; TRBD2 aligns across 9 bases. With 7 bases clipped from V and 3 bases from J, the junction kept 10 bases outside the gene matches. The CDR3 has 15 residues. The V gene's germline CDR1 is SGDLS and CDR2 YYNGEE. CDR3 in amino acids: CASSPGERGEETQYF. The CDR3 coding sequence is TGTGCCAGCTCCCCCGGCGAGCGGGGGGAAGAGACCCAGTACTTC.

This clone was counted only a few times. The chain recombines TRBV4-1 with TRBJ1-1, with 9 bases identical to TRBD1. Germline V gene data show CDR1 as MGHRA and CDR2 as YSYEKL. The CDR3 consists of 15 residues. With 4 bases clipped from V and 4 bases from J, the junction kept 7 bases outside the gene matches. In DNA, the CDR3 is TGCGCCAGCAGCCCGAGCGACAGGGGGGCCACTGAAGCTTTCTTT. Residues: CASSPSDRGATEAFF.

Here the CDR3 DNA reads TGTGCCAGCAGCCCAAGGACTAGCGGGGGCACAGATACGCAGTATTTT. It translates to CASSPRTSGGTDTQYF. V gene TRBV11-3 combines with J gene TRBJ2-3, with 12 positions matching TRBD2. Germline assignment: CDR1 SGHNT and CDR2 YENEEA. The CDR3 is made up of 16 amino acids. Trimming removed 5 bases from V and 1 base from J; junction bases left unmatched: 4.

The V gene is TRBV6-1, the J gene TRBJ1-1; D gene uncertain. This CDR3 is built from 13 residues. CDR1 and CDR2 from the germline V gene are MNHNS and SASEGT. Trimming left V 8 bases short and J 0 bases short, with 10 bases between. The CDR3 protein is CASLSKMNTEAFF. CDR3 nucleotides: TGTGCCAGCCTTAGCAAGATGAACACTGAAGCTTTCTTT.

This clone was observed a few times. This chain joins TRBV25-1 and TRBJ1-1, with unresolved D. The CDR3 totals 15 residues. Trimming cost V 1 base and J 1 base, with 10 bases left between them. CDR1 is MGHDK, CDR2 SYGVNS, per germline. CDR3 sequence: CASSESLRPNTEAFF. DNA of the CDR3: TGTGCCAGCAGTGAATCTCTCAGGCCGAACACTGAAGCTTTCTTT.

This chain uses TRBV5-4 with TRBJ1-2, with 9 positions matching TRBD1. The J segment lost 4 bases and the V segment lost 2 bases, leaving 6 bases of the junction unmatched. This CDR3 has 15 residues. In germline, CDR1 is SGHNT, CDR2 YYREEE (reference sequence). The chain's CDR3 is CASSFPTGGSYGYTF. CDR3 coding DNA: TGTGCCAGCAGCTTCCCGACAGGGGGTAGCTATGGCTACACCTTC.

The gene calls are TRBV19 and TRBJ1-2; D gene unclear. This CDR3 comprises 15 residues. Trimming shortened V by 1 base and J by 0 bases, and 9 bases separated the two germline ends. Germline assignment: CDR1 LNHDA and CDR2 SQIVND (reference sequence). CDR3 DNA: TGTGCCAGTAGTATAGGCCAGAATACTAACTATGGCTACACCTTC. Translated: CASSIGQNTNYGYTF.

This chain connects TRBV29-1 to TRBJ2-5, with D unresolved. Germline V gives CDR1 SQVTM, CDR2 ANQGSEA. The ends were cut back, 5 bases at V and 1 base at J, with 8 bases in the middle. CDR3 length: 12 amino acids. DNA of the CDR3: TGCAGCGTTTACAGCTTCCAAGAGACCCAGTACTTC. This codes for CSVYSFQETQYF.

This rearrangement joins TRBV5-8 to TRBJ1-2; TRBD1 matches 8 bases. Germline CDR1 and CDR2: SGHTS and YDEGEE. The V segment lost 6 bases and the J segment 4 bases; nucleotides outside the gene matches: 8. The CDR3 has 14 amino acids. As DNA, the CDR3 is TGTGCCAGCACCCCTGACAGGGGAGTCTATGGCTACACCTTC. Translating it yields CASTPDRGVYGYTF.

This chain connects TRBV9 to TRBJ2-1; TRBD1 agrees at 7 bases. CDR3 length: 13 residues. V shed 2 bases and J 10 bases; nucleotides not matched to a gene: 6. Germline V gives CDR1 SGDLS, CDR2 YYNGEE. The CDR3 nucleotides are TGTGCCAGCAGCGTGACAGGGCGTCACGAGCAGTTCTTC. It encodes CASSVTGRHEQFF.

This sequence joins TRBV7-8 and TRBJ2-1, with 8 bases fitting TRBD2. CDR1 and CDR2 from the germline V gene are SGHVS and FQNEAQ. V gave up 5 bases and J gave up 8 bases; unmatched junction bases: 11. The CDR3 is 15 residues long. In DNA, the CDR3 is TGTGCCAGCAGCCGGATGGGGGGGCGGGAGGATGAGCAGTTCTTC. It encodes CASSRMGGREDEQFF. Full variable domain (missing parts from reference TRBV7-8 and TRBJ2-1): GAGVSQSPRYKVAKRGQDVALRCDPISGHVSLFWYQQALGQGPEFLTYFQNEAQLDKSGLPSDRFFAERPEGSVSTLKIQRTQQEDSAVYLCASSRMGGREDEQFFGPGTRLTVL.

This clone was counted a few times. The chain recombines TRBV5-6 with TRBJ2-7; 8 bases are a match to TRBD1. V shed 4 bases, J shed 5 bases, and the junction held 5 bases outside the gene matches. The CDR3 consists of 13 residues. Germline CDR1 SGHDT, CDR2 YYEEEE. CDR3 bases: TGTGCCAGCAGCGTGACAGGGGCCGACGAGCAGTACTTC. This codes for CASSVTGADEQYF.

V usage is TRBV7-9 and J usage is TRBJ2-7; D is undetermined. Deletions cut 1 base from V and 2 bases from J, with 12 bases between. The CDR3 totals 15 residues. CDR1 is SEHNR, CDR2 FQNEAQ, per germline (reference sequence). The CDR3 region is CASSLEANPTYEQYF. DNA for the CDR3: TGTGCCAGCAGCTTAGAAGCAAACCCGACCTACGAGCAGTACTTC.

This clone was detected only once. The chain employs TRBV18 and TRBJ1-1, with TRBD1 matching over 7 bases. Germline CDR1 and CDR2: KGHSH and LQKENI. Germline trimming cut 5 bases from V and 0 bases from J; bases unmatched to any gene: 6. The CDR3 extends over 15 amino acids. CDR3 nucleotides: TGTGCCAGCTCAATACCAGGGGGAGTGAACACTGAAGCTTTCTTT. Translating gives CASSIPGGVNTEAFF.

This clone showed up just a few times. The chain carries TRBV6-1 and TRBJ1-1; D gene uncertain. The CDR3 is 12 amino acids. With 4 bases removed from V and 1 base from J, the gap between germline ends came to 4 bases. From germline, CDR1 is MNHNS and CDR2 SASEGT. The chain's CDR3 is CASSASNTEAFF. CDR3 DNA sequence: TGTGCCAGCAGTGCATCGAACACTGAAGCTTTCTTT.

In its sample, this clone was seen a few times. The chain has TRBV6-5 and TRBJ1-5; D gene unclear. Germline values: CDR1 MNHEY, CDR2 SVGAGI. The CDR3 is 13 amino acids. Trimming left V 5 bases short and J 3 bases short, with 8 bases between. For the CDR3, the DNA is TGTGCCAGCAGTCCCTCCTCCAATCAGCCCCAGCATTTT. Encoded protein: CASSPSSNQPQHF.

J is TRBJ1-2 and V is TRBV25-1; D is perhaps TRBD1 (5 bases). V lost 6 bases and J 4 bases, leaving 18 bases between the germline ends. The length of the CDR3 is 15 residues. Germline-derived CDR1 and CDR2 are MGHDK and SYGVNS. The CDR3 reads CASRGGKGDGYGYTF. DNA for the CDR3: TGTGCCAGCAGGGGGGGAAAAGGGGACGGCTATGGCTACACCTTC.

In its sample, this clone was seen a few times. This chain connects TRBV5-6 to TRBJ1-4; 8 bases match TRBD1. V gave up 4 bases and J gave up 13 bases; unmatched junction bases: 15. CDR1 and CDR2 from the germline V gene are SGHDT and YYEEEE. The CDR3 sequence is 15 residues long. CDR3 nucleotides: TGTGCCAGCAGCCAATACTCAGGGGGCCGTGACGGACTGTTTTTT. Protein sequence: CASSQYSGGRDGLFF.

The chain carries TRBV30 and TRBJ2-2; D may be TRBD1 (6 bases). The CDR3 is 15 residues long. Trimming stripped 3 bases from V and 2 bases from J, with 13 bases between. CDR1 and CDR2 (germline): GTSNPN, SVGIG (reference sequence). The CDR3: CAWSFGTSNTGELFF. CDR3 nucleotides: TGTGCCTGGAGCTTCGGGACATCTAACACCGGGGAGCTGTTTTTT.